The clone carrying this T cell receptor beta chain was seen many times. Its cognate antigen is unknown. This beta chain is an off-target read within a library intended for alpha chains, so its frequency means little. A unique molecular identifier was attached to every TCR cDNA molecule. TCRdb itself ran the 5' RACE reads through MiXCR, one entry per CDR3 protein. The sample shows 15,000 to 20,000 distinct CDR3 sequences, more than 9% of them seen only once. In germline, CDR1 is SGDLS, CDR2 YYNGEE. With 3 bases removed from V and 4 bases from J, the gap between germline ends came to 19 bases. The CDR3 is 16 amino acids. The data belong to a study of spatial heterogeneity in lung cancer. Overall study context: On average, each unique TCR and UMI combination appeared more than ten times in raw reads.

Findings of the study overall: Expanded alpha and beta TCR counts within tumors tracked tumor mutation counts.

As to time point: sample taken at primary tumor resection. There were 70 to 80 donors, all of them untreated patients with early-stage non-small cell lung cancer. This TCR was recovered from a female donor with early-stage non-small cell lung cancer. The rearrangement joins TRBV9 to TRBJ2-5, with D uncertain. The specimen was lung tumor tissue, collected at surgery. The CDR3: CASSATGSASGETQYF. The CDR3 DNA sequence: TGTGCCAGCAGCGCAACGGGCAGCGCCTCGGGAGAGACCCAGTACTTC.